The clone carrying this T cell receptor (beta chain) is termed medium-sized. This record belongs to a study of Graves' ophthalmopathy and Graves' hyperthyroidism. This CDR3 spans 14 amino acids. V dropped 2 bases and J dropped 4 bases, with 11 bases sitting between them. Germline lookup yields CDR1 MNHNS and CDR2 SASEGT. The TCR beta CDR3 regions underwent amplification from RNA transcripts. RT-PCR was first run with HTBI primers, then multiplex PCR in a second round. One entry per CDR3 protein, called by TCRdb with MiXCR from the multiplex PCR reads. The sample has roughly 500,000 distinct CDR3 sequences; around 14% are singletons.

This TCR derives from a young woman with Graves' ophthalmopathy. The chain has TRBV6-1 and TRBJ1-2; D is uncertain. Sequenced material: blood. DNA of the CDR3: TGTGCCAGCAGTGAATCGGAGGTTGGCTATGGCTACACCTTC. Its translation: CASSESEVGYGYTF.